This T cell receptor (beta chain) was recovered during a study of blood T cell repertoires in COVID-19. Study background: COVID-19 samples, acute and convalescent, were from the United States, Italy and Spain. Sources were T cells, B-cell-depleted T cells, or PBMCs; the material itself was cDNA or gDNA.

Study processing details: Nucleated cell counts were estimated from reference gene primer amplification. Clones were sequenced by immunoSEQ multiplex PCR, and TCRdb holds only the in-frame ones, with some missing. That table gives V, J and clone size, and the DNA gave D and trimming. This table has around 170,000 clones, about 86% appearing once. The sequence derives from a man aged 25 to 45 with active or convalescent COVID-19. Material: peripheral blood.

The CDR3 loop reads CASSYSGQANTEAFF. DNA of the CDR3: TGTGCCAGCAGTTACTCTGGGCAGGCTAACACTGAAGCTTTCTTT. The chain joins TRBV6-5 to TRBJ1-1, with unresolved D. V was trimmed by 0 bases and J by 2 bases, leaving 10 bases between them. The CDR3 spans 15 residues. Germline-derived CDR1 and CDR2 are MNHEY and SVGAGI.